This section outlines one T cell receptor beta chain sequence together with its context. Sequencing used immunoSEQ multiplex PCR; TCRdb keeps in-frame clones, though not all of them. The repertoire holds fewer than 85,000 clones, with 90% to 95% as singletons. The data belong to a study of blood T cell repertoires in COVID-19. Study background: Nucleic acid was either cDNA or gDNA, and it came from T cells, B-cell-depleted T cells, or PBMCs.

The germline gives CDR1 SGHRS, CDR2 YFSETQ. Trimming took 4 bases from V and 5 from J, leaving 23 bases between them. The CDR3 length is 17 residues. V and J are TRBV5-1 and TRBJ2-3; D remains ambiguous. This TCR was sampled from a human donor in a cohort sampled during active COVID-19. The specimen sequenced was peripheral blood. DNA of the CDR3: TGCGCCAGCAGCGTGGACCGCAAGCGAAATTCGATAGATACGCAGTATTTT. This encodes CASSVDRKRNSIDTQYF. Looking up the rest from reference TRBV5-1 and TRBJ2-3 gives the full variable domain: KAGVTQTPRYLIKTRGQQVTLSCSPISGHRSVSWYQQTPGQGLQFLFEYFSETQRNKGNFPGRFSGRQFSNSRSEMNVSTLELGDSALYLCASSVDRKRNSIDTQYFGPGTRLTVL.